The 11 T cell receptor beta chains reported below all come from one sample, sequenced in a study of CD8 T cells in Susac syndrome. The authors reverse transcribed roughly 0.5 to 1 ug RNA with random hexamers. TCRdb passed the immunoSEQ multiplex PCR reads through MiXCR, listing each CDR3 protein once. The top ten hold approximately 0.065% of the sample, which has 300,000 or so distinct CDR3 sequences, about 91% seen once. Sequences were obtained from CD4+ T cells from PBMCs. The receptors stem from a human donor with multiple sclerosis.

This clonotype showed up just once. The chain couples TRBV6-1 to TRBJ2-2, with 9 bases lining up with TRBD1. Germline CDR1 and CDR2: MNHNS and SASEGT. The V segment lost 7 bases and the J segment 5 bases; nucleotides outside the gene matches: 11. The CDR3 is made up of 16 amino acids. Written as DNA, the CDR3 is TGTGCCAGCACCCCCTTAGGGACAGGGACAACCGGGGAGCTGTTTTTT. This translates into CASTPLGTGTTGELFF.

The chain recombines TRBV20-1 with TRBJ1-2; TRBD1 matches at 10 bases. The CDR3 is 13 residues long. The junction had 5 bases not matched to a gene; V was cut back by 5 bases and J by 5 bases. Germline assignment: CDR1 DFQATT and CDR2 SNEGSKA (reference sequence). Here the CDR3 DNA reads TGCAGTGCTCTCCGGACAGGGGGTTATGGCTACACCTTC. This codes for CSALRTGGYGYTF.

The chain has TRBV5-6 and TRBJ2-5; D possibly corresponds to TRBD2 (6 bases). Germline loops: CDR1 SGHDT, CDR2 YYEEEE. Trimming pared 2 bases from V and 1 base from J, leaving 15 bases between. This CDR3 has 16 amino acids. CDR3 DNA sequence: TGTGCCAGCAGCTTTTTGTCTAGCGTCCCCCAAGAGACCCAGTACTTC. Translated, it gives CASSFLSSVPQETQYF.

The chain carries TRBV6-2 or TRBV6-3 and TRBJ2-1; 9 bases are a match to TRBD1. The CDR3 consists of 15 residues. Germline values: CDR1 MNHEY, CDR2 SVGEGT. Losses at the gene ends were 6 bases for V and 6 bases for J; bases not matched to a gene: 9. The CDR3 region is CASSYLGQGFNEQFF. The CDR3 region has the DNA TGTGCCAGCAGCTACCTAGGACAGGGGTTCAATGAGCAGTTCTTC.

V and J are TRBV2 and TRBJ1-5; 7 bases match TRBD1. V shed 6 bases and J 7 bases; nucleotides not matched to a gene: 12. Germline-derived CDR1 and CDR2 are SNHLY and FYNNEI. The CDR3 contains 15 residues. The chain's CDR3 is CASRQSTGVKQPQHF. CDR3 nucleotide sequence: TGTGCCAGCAGGCAGTCTACAGGGGTCAAACAGCCCCAGCATTTT.

The chain joins TRBV7-2 to TRBJ2-3; the match to TRBD2 covers 16 bases. Per the germline V gene, CDR1 is SGHTA and CDR2 is FQGNSA. V lost 2 bases to trimming and J lost 0 bases; unmatched junction nucleotides: 5. The CDR3 spans 19 residues. CDR3 sequence reads: CASSLRGTSGRVSTDTQYF. The CDR3 DNA reads as TGTGCCAGCAGCTTACGTGGGACTAGCGGGAGGGTTAGCACAGATACGCAGTATTTT. The entire variable domain, with the rest obtained from reference TRBV7-2 and TRBJ2-3, is as follows: GAGVSQSPSNKVTEKGKDVELRCDPISGHTALYWYRQSLGQGLEFLIYFQGNSAPDKSGLPSDRFSAERTGGSVSTLTIQRTQQEDSAVYLCASSLRGTSGRVSTDTQYFGPGTRLTVL.

The chain has TRBV2 and TRBJ2-5, with D possibly being TRBD2 (6 bases). Germline lookup yields CDR1 SNHLY and CDR2 FYNNEI. This CDR3 has 14 residues. The V and J ends lost 8 bases and 1 base respectively, with 14 bases between them. The CDR3 reads CASAGGTGQETQYF. CDR3 bases: TGTGCCAGCGCCGGCGGGACTGGCCAAGAGACCCAGTACTTC.

This chain links TRBV7-9 with TRBJ1-2, with a weak D call TRBD1 (6 bases). Trimming took off 5 bases at V and 6 bases at J, with 31 bases between the two ends. CDR3 length: 19 residues. In germline, CDR1 is SEHNR, CDR2 FQNEAQ (reference sequence). As DNA, the CDR3 is TGTGCCAGCAGCCCTATGTATACCTCGACAGGATTAGGAGTGGATGGCTACACCTTC. Protein: CASSPMYTSTGLGVDGYTF.

The chain employs TRBV2 and TRBJ2-1, with TRBD2 identical over 8 bases. Germline CDR1 is SNHLY and CDR2 is FYNNEI. The CDR3 is 17 amino acids. The trim removed 8 bases at V and 4 bases at J, leaving 16 bases unmatched. CDR3 protein: CASSLRPTSGFYNEQFF. The CDR3 nucleotides are TGTGCCAGCTCCTTAAGACCTACTAGCGGTTTTTACAATGAGCAGTTCTTC.

The chain recombines TRBV25-1 with TRBJ2-1; D not certain. V lost 4 bases, J lost 9 bases, and 16 bases lay in between. CDR3 length equals 14 residues. Germline V gene data show CDR1 as MGHDK and CDR2 as SYGVNS. The CDR3 loop is CASSAEFRSGEQFF. As DNA, the CDR3 is TGTGCCAGCAGTGCAGAGTTCAGATCTGGTGAGCAGTTCTTC.

The gene calls are TRBV7-2 and TRBJ2-5; TRBD2 matches 8 bases. CDR1 is SGHTA, CDR2 FQGNSA, per germline. This CDR3 is built from 14 residues. V shed 2 bases, J shed 3 bases, and the junction held 2 bases outside the gene matches. The CDR3 nucleotides read TGTGCCAGCAGCTTATCGGGACTAGAAGAGACCCAGTACTTC. This translates into CASSLSGLEETQYF.